The 24 T cell receptor beta chains given below trace back to one sample, sequenced in a study of identical twins. TCRdb used MiXCR to reprocess the 5' RACE reads, holding one entry per CDR3 protein. The profile shows roughly 500,000 distinct CDR3 sequences, 22% of them singletons. These data were also reused for a study on T cells expressing NK-cell markers.

Sequencing was done on a sample of CD4+ T cells sorted from blood. These receptor sequences come from a woman aged 18-29 years in good health.

The chain uses TRBV7-2 and TRBJ2-1; D unresolved. Germline CDR1 is SGHTA and CDR2 is FQGNSA. V shed 0 bases and J shed 9 bases, with 6 bases lying between them. The CDR3 is made up of 12 amino acids. CDR3 bases: TGTGCCAGCAGCTTAGCCTGGGGTGAGCAGTTCTTC. This sequence encodes CASSLAWGEQFF.

V and J are TRBV10-3 and TRBJ2-1; 8 bases fit TRBD2. V lost 5 bases to trimming and J lost 2 bases; unmatched junction nucleotides: 2. This CDR3 comprises 14 residues. Germline assignment: CDR1 ENHRY and CDR2 SYGVKD. Written as DNA, the CDR3 is TGTGCCATCAGTTTAGCGGGAACCTACAATGAGCAGTTCTTC. It specifies CAISLAGTYNEQFF.

The chain combines TRBV5-6 with TRBJ2-7; 11 bases are a match to TRBD1. The junction had 7 bases not matched to a gene; V was cut back by 4 bases and J by 4 bases. The CDR3 runs 15 residues. Germline V gene data show CDR1 as SGHDT and CDR2 as YYEEEE. The CDR3 loop is CASSRDRGYDYEQYF. Written as DNA, the CDR3 is TGTGCCAGCAGCCGGGACAGGGGGTACGATTACGAGCAGTACTTC.

This clonotype was observed a few times. J is TRBJ2-7 and V is TRBV7-2, with D maybe TRBD2 (6 bases). CDR3 length equals 14 residues. V lost 2 bases, J lost 3 bases, and 11 bases lay in between. Germline V CDR1 and CDR2: SGHTA, FQGNSA. CDR3 sequence reads: CASSLNPGDYEQYF. CDR3 sequence (DNA): TGTGCCAGCAGCTTAAACCCGGGGGACTACGAGCAGTACTTC. The full variable domain, in which reference TRBV7-2 and TRBJ2-7 provide the parts outside the CDR3, is GAGVSQSPSNKVTEKGKDVELRCDPISGHTALYWYRQSLGQGLEFLIYFQGNSAPDKSGLPSDRFSAERTGGSVSTLTIQRTQQEDSAVYLCASSLNPGDYEQYFGPGTRLTVT.

The V call is TRBV6-1, the J call TRBJ2-1, with D maybe TRBD1 (6 bases). This CDR3 is 13 amino acids long. Trimming took off 6 bases at V and 4 bases at J, with 10 bases between the two ends. In germline, CDR1 is MNHNS, CDR2 SASEGT. The CDR3 coding sequence is TGTGCCAGCAGGATAGACAGGTACAATGAGCAGTTCTTC. Protein: CASRIDRYNEQFF.

The chain recombines TRBV20-1 with TRBJ1-1; D is perhaps TRBD1 (5 bases). Trimming removed 6 bases at V and 0 bases at J, with 14 bases between. Germline CDR1 reads DFQATT; CDR2 reads SNEGSKA (reference sequence). There are 14 residues in the CDR3. The CDR3 sequence: CSAPRLQVNTEAFF. The CDR3 DNA sequence: TGCAGTGCCCCCCGGTTACAGGTGAACACTGAAGCTTTCTTT.

The chain recombines TRBV5-1 with TRBJ1-1; D call uncertain. Germline V gene data show CDR1 as SGHRS and CDR2 as YFSETQ. V lost 3 bases and J lost 1, with 10 bases in between. This CDR3 is 14 amino acids long. The CDR3 DNA reads as TGCGCCAGCAGCTCCTACAGCGGGAACACTGAAGCTTTCTTT. It specifies CASSSYSGNTEAFF.

J is TRBJ2-5 and V is TRBV2; TRBD2 matches 11 bases. In germline, CDR1 is SNHLY, CDR2 FYNNEI. The CDR3 contains 16 residues. V trimming: 5 bases; J trimming: 5 bases; junction bases outside the gene matches: 10. The CDR3, as DNA: TGTGCCAGCAGTAAGACTAGCGGGACCAGGGGGGAGACCCAGTACTTC. It yields the protein CASSKTSGTRGETQYF.

This sequence joins TRBV3-1 and TRBJ2-1, with 12 positions matching TRBD2. This CDR3 contains 16 residues. Germline CDR1 reads LGHDT; CDR2 reads YNNKEL (reference sequence). V gave up 5 bases and J gave up 2 bases; unmatched junction bases: 4. The CDR3 protein is CASSYGLAGTYNEQFF. For the CDR3, the DNA is TGTGCCAGCAGCTATGGACTAGCGGGGACCTACAATGAGCAGTTCTTC.

This clonotype has only a few counts. In DNA, the CDR3 is TGTGCCAGCAGCTTTTTGGGCCAGAGAAATCAGCCCCAGCATTTT. Amino acids: CASSFLGQRNQPQHF. The chain uses TRBV7-8 and TRBJ1-5; D gene ambiguous. CDR3 length equals 15 residues. CDR1 SGHVS and CDR2 FQNEAQ come from the germline V gene. V dropped 3 bases and J dropped 4 bases, with 13 bases sitting between them.

This clonotype was recorded once. The chain is built from TRBV20-1 and TRBJ2-3; possible D gene TRBD1, 5 bases. The CDR3 runs to 14 residues. The V gene lost 6 bases and the J gene lost 0 bases, with 13 bases spanning the gap. The germline gives CDR1 DFQATT, CDR2 SNEGSKA (reference sequence). The CDR3 sequence is CSARRQPSTDTQYF. The CDR3 DNA is TGCAGTGCGAGGAGACAGCCTAGCACAGATACGCAGTATTTT.

This clonotype was seen only a few times. The chain has TRBV12-3 or TRBV12-4 and TRBJ2-5, with 7 bases fitting TRBD2. This CDR3 spans 14 amino acids. Trimming took 7 bases from V and 5 from J; bases not matched to a gene: 10. The CDR3 DNA sequence: TGTGCCAGCATGTTCCGGCTAGCGGCGGAGACCCAGTACTTC. Translation gives CASMFRLAAETQYF.

This chain uses TRBV10-3 with TRBJ2-5; maybe TRBD1 (6 bases). Trimming shortened V by 6 bases and J by 1 base, and 15 bases separated the two germline ends. This CDR3 has 15 amino acids. Germline-derived CDR1 and CDR2 are ENHRY and SYGVKD. The CDR3 DNA is TGTGCCATCAGAGCCCAACAGGGCCCCCAAGAGACCCAGTACTTC. It encodes CAIRAQQGPQETQYF.

This clonotype was observed a few times. This rearrangement joins TRBV3-1 to TRBJ1-4; D is perhaps TRBD1 (6 bases). The CDR3 covers 16 residues. Germline values: CDR1 LGHDT, CDR2 YNNKEL (reference sequence). Trimming pared 1 base from V and 0 bases from J, leaving 9 bases between. The CDR3 DNA sequence: TGTGCCAGCAGCCAAGCAGGGGCTGCAACTAATGAAAAACTGTTTTTT. Amino acids: CASSQAGAATNEKLFF.

The chain recombines TRBV25-1 with TRBJ1-5; TRBD1 is a possible D gene (5 bases). The germline CDR1 and CDR2 sequences are MGHDK and SYGVNS. The CDR3 is 9 amino acids. In DNA, the CDR3 is TGTCACCAGGGCCGGCCCCAGCATTTT. Its translation is CHQGRPQHF.

This clonotype was found a few times. The rearrangement joins TRBV3-1 to TRBJ2-3, with a possible D match to TRBD1 (5 bases). The V gene lost 3 bases and the J gene lost 10 bases, with 14 bases spanning the gap. CDR1 and CDR2 (germline): LGHDT, YNNKEL (reference sequence). The CDR3 covers 13 residues. In nucleotides, the CDR3 is TGTGCCAGCAGCCACCCTGGGGCATCTCCGCAGTATTTT. It encodes CASSHPGASPQYF.

The chain recombines TRBV15 with TRBJ2-3, with 7 bases fitting TRBD1. The CDR3 loop spans 16 amino acids. The J segment lost 0 bases and the V segment lost 1 base, leaving 4 bases of the junction unmatched. Per germline, CDR1 LNHNV and CDR2 YYDKDF (reference sequence). The CDR3 sequence: CATSRGQGSSTDTQYF. The CDR3 DNA reads as TGTGCCACCAGCAGAGGACAGGGTTCCAGCACAGATACGCAGTATTTT. The full variable domain, rest sourced from reference TRBV15 and TRBJ2-3, is DAMVIQNPRYQVTQFGKPVTLSCSQTLNHNVMYWYQQKSSQAPKLLFHYYDKDFNNEADTPDNFQSRRPNTSFCFLDIRSPGLGDTAMYLCATSRGQGSSTDTQYFGPGTRLTVL.

This clonotype turned up a few times. CDR3 region: CASSRQGTQETQYF. The CDR3 DNA is TGTGCCAGCTCCCGACAGGGGACCCAAGAGACCCAGTACTTC. The gene calls are TRBV9 and TRBJ2-5; 8 bases fit TRBD1. Germline trimming cut 7 bases from V and 1 base from J; bases unmatched to any gene: 6. The length of the CDR3 is 14 residues. The germline V gene encodes CDR1 SGDLS and CDR2 YYNGEE.

V is TRBV20-1 and J is TRBJ2-1, with TRBD2 matching 7 bases. Germline trimming cut 7 bases from V and 3 bases from J; bases unmatched to any gene: 15. The CDR3 extends over 16 amino acids. Germline V gene data show CDR1 as DFQATT and CDR2 as SNEGSKA (reference sequence). The CDR3 region has the DNA TGCAGTGTTTCCCCCGGGGGAGGGCAGATCTACAATGAGCAGTTCTTC. As protein: CSVSPGGGQIYNEQFF.

The chain has TRBV12-5 and TRBJ1-5, with TRBD1 matching over 8 bases. This CDR3 region has 15 residues. The V segment lost 7 bases and the J segment 7 bases; nucleotides outside the gene matches: 12. Germline V lookup: CDR1 LGHNT, CDR2 FRNRAP. The CDR3 sequence is CASEKDRVVGQPQHF. For the CDR3, the DNA is TGTGCTAGTGAAAAGGACAGGGTGGTGGGGCAGCCCCAGCATTTT. Combining the CDR3 with reference TRBV12-5 and TRBJ1-5 gives the whole variable domain DARVTQTPRHKVTEMGQEVTMRCQPILGHNTVFWYRQTMMQGLELLAYFRNRAPLDDSGMPKDRFSAEMPDATLATLKIQPSEPRDSAVYFCASEKDRVVGQPQHFGDGTRLSIL.

This clonotype was counted many times. The chain recombines TRBV29-1 with TRBJ2-3; D perhaps matches TRBD1 (5 bases). The germline gives CDR1 SQVTM, CDR2 ANQGSEA. The CDR3 totals 13 residues. Trimming shortened V by 5 bases and J by 8 bases, and 17 bases separated the two germline ends. The CDR3 DNA follows: TGCAGCGTTAAGGGCAGGGTACAAGCTACGCAGTATTTT. It translates to CSVKGRVQATQYF.

The table lists this clonotype with a few counts. V is TRBV29-1 and J is TRBJ2-7; no definite D call. The germline V and J ends were trimmed by 7 bases and 4 bases, with 20 bases remaining between them. CDR1 SQVTM and CDR2 ANQGSEA come from the germline V gene. The CDR3 consists of 14 residues. In DNA, the CDR3 is TGCAGCGCTGGGTACCGGGCCCCCCATTACGAGCAGTACTTC. Its protein product is CSAGYRAPHYEQYF.

This clonotype was counted many times. The CDR3 here is CASSQFARNEQFF. CDR3 bases: TGTGCCAGCAGCCAATTCGCACGGAATGAGCAGTTCTTC. The chain recombines TRBV3-1 with TRBJ2-1; D is ambiguous. Per the germline V gene, CDR1 is LGHDT and CDR2 is YNNKEL (reference sequence). The CDR3 is made up of 13 amino acids. The V gene lost 2 bases and the J gene lost 7 bases, with 9 bases spanning the gap.

CDR3 sequence: CASSPRVDGTNTGELFF. Written as DNA, the CDR3 is TGTGCCAGCAGTCCCCGGGTGGACGGTACGAACACCGGGGAGCTGTTTTTT. The J gene is TRBJ2-2, the V gene TRBV12-3 or TRBV12-4; D gene ambiguous. CDR3 size: 17 residues. With 5 bases removed from V and 0 bases from J, the gap between germline ends came to 16 bases.